This T cell receptor (beta chain) was sequenced for a study of T cells after yellow fever vaccination. Study results and limitations: Weaker overall was a secondary response that nonetheless peaked faster, on day 5 versus 15. Most clones from primary vaccination resurfaced after the booster (96% CD4, 88% CD8).

A universal primer site and UMIs were added as TCR cDNA was made by 5'RACE template switching. Using its own MiXCR run on the 5' RACE reads, TCRdb lists one record per CDR3 protein. This table has around 330,000 distinct CDR3 sequences, around 3.6% appearing once. Germline values: CDR1 SGHKS, CDR2 YYEKEE (reference sequence). There are 15 residues in the CDR3. V shed 1 base and J 8 bases; nucleotides not matched to a gene: 5. With regard to this clonotype: Antigen specificity is unknown.

This sequence originates from a man aged 18-30 years who received the YFV17D yellow fever vaccine. The chain combines TRBV5-5 with TRBJ2-1; 11 positions match TRBD2. Material: PBMCs, obtained on the day of the yellow fever booster vaccination. The DNA for the CDR3 is TGTGCCAGCAGCTTGACTAGCGGGGGTGTCTATGAGCAGTTCTTC. Encoded protein: CASSLTSGGVYEQFF.